A selection of T cell receptor beta chains follows, all from one sample in a study of shared clonotypes between healthy human individuals. Produced via immunoSEQ multiplex PCR; TCRdb's table is partial and in-frame only. The sample lists about 700,000 clones; around 90% were seen once. Source material: naive CD8+ T cells sorted from blood. The source of these receptors is a young man in good health. The CDR3 runs from the conserved cysteine through the conserved F or W. D genes are given only for firm matches. The size field is filled for only some rows; it gives once, few, many or a size class.

d_call j_call clone_size v_call cdr3_aa cdr3_nt
- TRBJ2-3 - TRBV5-4 CASSAAGALDTQYF TGTGCCAGCAGCGCCGCGGGCGCCTTGGATACGCAGTATTTT
TRBD2 TRBJ2-1 - TRBV7-3 CASSSRQLAGASNEQFF TGTGCCAGCAGCTCACGCCAACTAGCGGGAGCGTCCAATGAGCAGTTCTTC
TRBD2 TRBJ2-3 - TRBV6-4 CASSVRGGTDTQYF TGTGCCAGCAGTGTTCGGGGGGGCACAGATACGCAGTATTTT
- TRBJ1-2 - TRBV28 CASSSGAGYGYTF TGTGCCAGCAGCTCAGGGGCGGGCTATGGCTACACCTTC
TRBD2 TRBJ2-1 - TRBV7-8 CASSSPGLAGYEQFF TGTGCCAGCAGCTCGCCGGGACTAGCGGGTTATGAGCAGTTCTTC
TRBD2 TRBJ2-1 - TRBV4-3 CASSQDLAGGNEQFF TGCGCCAGCAGCCAAGACTTAGCGGGAGGAAATGAGCAGTTCTTC
- TRBJ2-1 - TRBV29-1 CSVPALDEQFF TGCAGCGTTCCCGCCCTCGATGAGCAGTTCTTC
- TRBJ2-1 - TRBV15 CATSRSRDFGEQFF TGTGCCACCAGCAGGTCCCGGGACTTTGGTGAGCAGTTCTTC
- TRBJ2-3 - TRBV7-9 CASLSTDTQYF TGTGCCAGCCTGAGCACAGATACGCAGTATTTT
TRBD1 TRBJ2-7 few TRBV10-3 CAISAPGQGTEQYF TGTGCCATCAGTGCTCCGGGACAGGGGACCGAGCAGTACTTC
- TRBJ2-7 - TRBV27 CASGRAYEQYF TGTGCCAGCGGCCGGGCCTACGAGCAGTACTTC
TRBD2 TRBJ2-1 - TRBV28 CASSTTLAGGLYNEQFF TGTGCCAGCAGTACGACCTTAGCGGGAGGGCTCTACAATGAGCAGTTCTTC
- TRBJ2-3 - TRBV23-1 CASSQSGDTQYF TGCGCCAGCAGTCAATCAGGGGATACGCAGTATTTT
- TRBJ1-4 - TRBV7-9 CASSPDETHEKLFF TGTGCCAGCAGCCCCGATGAGACACATGAAAAACTGTTTTTT
TRBD1 TRBJ1-1 - TRBV28 CASRTGTGAALGNTEAFF TGTGCCAGCAGAACCGGGACAGGGGCTGCCCTAGGGAACACTGAAGCTTTCTTT
TRBD1 TRBJ1-5 - TRBV27 CASSLNRGLGNQPQHF TGTGCCAGCAGTTTAAACAGGGGGCTGGGCAATCAGCCCCAGCATTTT